One and the same sample provided the 9 T cell receptor beta chains below, sequenced in a study of T-cell memory formation after mild COVID-19. TCRdb reprocessed the 5' RACE reads with MiXCR, giving one entry per CDR3 protein. The profile shows fewer than 550,000 distinct CDR3 sequences, about 19% of them singletons. Sequenced input: PBMCs or a T cell subset sorted from them (not recorded which). These TCRs come from an adult woman who had mild COVID-19 (a few samples of this study predate the infection). Cell type and time point are not known.

This sequence joins TRBV7-3 and TRBJ1-2, with 8 bases lining up with TRBD1. This CDR3 has 15 residues. Trimming cost V 5 bases and J 8 bases; bases outside gene matches: 13. Germline V gene data show CDR1 as SGHTA and CDR2 as FQGTGA. CDR3 bases: TGTGCCAGCAGCGAGCACCCAGGGGGCGGATCAGGCTACACCTTC. Translating gives CASSEHPGGGSGYTF.

The chain combines TRBV10-3 with TRBJ1-2; the match to TRBD1 covers 9 bases. Germline V gene lookup returns CDR1 ENHRY and CDR2 SYGVKD. CDR3 length: 16 amino acids. The V gene end was trimmed by 2 bases and the J gene end by 2 bases; junction bases not matched to a gene: 6. The CDR3 spells CAISEGTGTTNYGYTF. The CDR3 nucleotides are TGTGCCATCAGTGAGGGGACAGGGACCACGAACTATGGCTACACCTTC.

This clonotype was counted between two and nine times. The chain uses TRBV4-3 and TRBJ2-7; D is perhaps TRBD1 or TRBD2 (5 bases each). The V end was cut by 0 bases, the J end by 4 bases, with 16 bases between. Per the germline V gene, CDR1 is LGHNA and CDR2 is YSLEER. The CDR3 runs 16 residues. The CDR3: CASSQEYGTASYEQYF. Here the CDR3 DNA reads TGCGCCAGCAGCCAAGAATACGGGACGGCGAGTTACGAGCAGTACTTC.

In this sample, this clonotype turned up a few times. The chain links TRBV27 to TRBJ1-2; D is unclear. Germline CDR1 is MNHEY and CDR2 is SMNVEV (reference sequence). This CDR3 has 14 residues. The V end lost 0 bases, the J end lost 3 bases, and 8 bases lay between the germline ends. CDR3 coding DNA: TGTGCCAGCAGTTTATCCGTGGGTGACTATGGCTACACCTTC. Translated, it gives CASSLSVGDYGYTF.

The chain combines TRBV7-2 with TRBJ2-1, with 11 bases aligning to TRBD2. The CDR3 loop spans 16 amino acids. Germline assignment: CDR1 SGHTA and CDR2 FQGNSA. J was trimmed by 5 bases and V by 7 bases; bases with no gene match: 10. In DNA, the CDR3 is TGTGCCAGCACCCTAACTAGCGGGAGAGAGAACAATGAGCAGTTCTTC. Protein sequence: CASTLTSGRENNEQFF. The full variable domain, rest sourced from reference TRBV7-2 and TRBJ2-1, is GAGVSQSPSNKVTEKGKDVELRCDPISGHTALYWYRQSLGQGLEFLIYFQGNSAPDKSGLPSDRFSAERTGGSVSTLTIQRTQQEDSAVYLCASTLTSGRENNEQFFGPGTRLTVL.

The V and J genes are TRBV4-1 and TRBJ2-7, with a tentative D call TRBD2 (6 bases). Germline values: CDR1 MGHRA, CDR2 YSYEKL. The CDR3 has 12 amino acids. V was clipped by 1 base and J by 7 bases, with 8 bases between them. In DNA form, the CDR3 reads TGCGCCAGCAGCCAAGTGCGGGGTGAGCAGTACTTC. Its protein is CASSQVRGEQYF.

V and J are TRBV6-1 and TRBJ1-1; a weak D match, TRBD1 (5 bases). V lost 6 bases to trimming and J lost 6 bases, with 17 bases between them. This CDR3 spans 14 amino acids. Germline CDR1 reads MNHNS; CDR2 reads SASEGT. The CDR3 region has the DNA TGTGCCAGCAGGGATGTTATCGACAGCTCTGAAGCTTTCTTT. It specifies CASRDVIDSSEAFF.

This clonotype showed up just a few times. CDR3 DNA sequence: TGTGCCACCAGCAGAGGGGGACAGAAGGGGATCATTCAGTACTTC. Its protein product is CATSRGGQKGIIQYF. The rearrangement joins TRBV15 to TRBJ2-4; 7 bases line up with TRBD1. The CDR3 is made up of 15 amino acids. Per germline, CDR1 LNHNV and CDR2 YYDKDF (reference sequence). V shed 1 base and J 9 bases; nucleotides not matched to a gene: 9.

This clonotype was seen a few times. The genes are TRBV29-1 and TRBJ2-7, with D tentatively TRBD1 (5 bases). The CDR3 totals 13 residues. Trimming removed 4 bases from V and 3 bases from J, with 13 bases in between. Looked up from germline, CDR1 is SQVTM and CDR2 is ANQGSEA. The CDR3 nucleotides are TGCAGCGTTGCCCCAGGACACGGCTACGAGCAGTACTTC. Its translation is CSVAPGHGYEQYF.